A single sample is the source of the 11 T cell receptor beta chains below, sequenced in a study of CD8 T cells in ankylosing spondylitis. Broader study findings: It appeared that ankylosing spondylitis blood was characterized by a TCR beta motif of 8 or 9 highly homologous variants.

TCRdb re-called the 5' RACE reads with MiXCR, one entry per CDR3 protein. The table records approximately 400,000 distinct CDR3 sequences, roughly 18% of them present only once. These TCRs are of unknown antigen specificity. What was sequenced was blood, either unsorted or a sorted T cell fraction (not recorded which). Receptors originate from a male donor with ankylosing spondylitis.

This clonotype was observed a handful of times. CDR3 in amino acids: CASSALGLPQETQYF. CDR3 sequence (DNA): TGCGCCAGCAGCGCACTCGGACTACCCCAAGAGACCCAGTACTTC. The V gene is TRBV4-3, the J gene TRBJ2-5; tentative D call: TRBD2 (6 bases). From germline, CDR1 is LGHNA and CDR2 YSLEER. V lost 5 bases and J 1 base, leaving 14 bases between the germline ends. The CDR3 is 15 amino acids.

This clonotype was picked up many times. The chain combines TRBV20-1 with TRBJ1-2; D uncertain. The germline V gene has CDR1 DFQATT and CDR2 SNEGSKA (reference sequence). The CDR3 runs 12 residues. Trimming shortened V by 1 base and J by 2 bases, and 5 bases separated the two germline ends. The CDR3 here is CSARGENYGYTF. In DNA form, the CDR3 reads TGCAGTGCTAGAGGGGAGAACTATGGCTACACCTTC.

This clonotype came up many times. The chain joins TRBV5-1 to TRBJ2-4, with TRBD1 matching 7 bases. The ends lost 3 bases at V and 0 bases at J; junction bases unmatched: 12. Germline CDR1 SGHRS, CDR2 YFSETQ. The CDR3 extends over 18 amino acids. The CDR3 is CASSSRDRFNLAKNIQYF. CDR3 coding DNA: TGCGCCAGCAGCTCCCGGGACAGATTTAATCTAGCCAAAAACATTCAGTACTTC.

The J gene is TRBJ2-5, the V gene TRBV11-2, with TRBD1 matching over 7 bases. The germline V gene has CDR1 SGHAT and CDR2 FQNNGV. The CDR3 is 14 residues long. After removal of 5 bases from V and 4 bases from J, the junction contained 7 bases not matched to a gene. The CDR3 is CASSQGTVGETQYF. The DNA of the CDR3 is TGTGCCAGCAGCCAAGGGACAGTCGGAGAGACCCAGTACTTC.

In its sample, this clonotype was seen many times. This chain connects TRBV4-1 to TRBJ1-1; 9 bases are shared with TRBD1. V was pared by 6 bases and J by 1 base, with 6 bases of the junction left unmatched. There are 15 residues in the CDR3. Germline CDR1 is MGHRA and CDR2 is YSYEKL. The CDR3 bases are TGCGCCAGCAGTCGGGGACAGGGAAAGAACACTGAAGCTTTCTTT. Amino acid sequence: CASSRGQGKNTEAFF.

The CDR3 bases are TGTGCCAGCAGCCCCTGGACAGTATCTAACTATGGCTACACCTTC. Encoded protein: CASSPWTVSNYGYTF. The chain has TRBV7-9 and TRBJ1-2; possibly TRBD1 for D (6 bases). V lost 5 bases, J lost 0 bases, and 13 bases lay in between. Germline V gives CDR1 SEHNR, CDR2 FQNEAQ (reference sequence). The CDR3 contains 15 residues.

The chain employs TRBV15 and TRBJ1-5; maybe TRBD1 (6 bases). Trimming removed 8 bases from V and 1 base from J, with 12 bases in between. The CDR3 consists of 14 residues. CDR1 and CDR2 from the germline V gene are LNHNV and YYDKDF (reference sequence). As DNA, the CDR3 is TGTGCCACCTCTGGACAGATGAGCAATCAGCCCCAGCATTTT. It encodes CATSGQMSNQPQHF.

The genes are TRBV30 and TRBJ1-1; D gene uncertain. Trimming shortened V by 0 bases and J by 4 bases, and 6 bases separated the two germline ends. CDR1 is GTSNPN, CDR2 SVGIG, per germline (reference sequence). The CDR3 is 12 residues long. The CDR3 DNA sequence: TGTGCCTGGAGTGTACTGGGCACTGAAGCTTTCTTT. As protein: CAWSVLGTEAFF.

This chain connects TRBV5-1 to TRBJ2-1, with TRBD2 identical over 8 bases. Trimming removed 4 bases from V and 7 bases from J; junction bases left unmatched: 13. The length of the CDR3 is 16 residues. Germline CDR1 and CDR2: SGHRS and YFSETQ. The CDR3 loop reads CASSLQAGAGENEQFF. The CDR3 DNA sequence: TGCGCCAGCAGCCTCCAAGCGGGAGCAGGTGAGAATGAGCAGTTCTTC.

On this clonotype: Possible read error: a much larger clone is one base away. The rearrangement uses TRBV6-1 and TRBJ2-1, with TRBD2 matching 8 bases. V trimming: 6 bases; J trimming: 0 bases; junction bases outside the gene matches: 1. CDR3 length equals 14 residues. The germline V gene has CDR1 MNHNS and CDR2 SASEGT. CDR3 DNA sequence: TGTGCCAGCAGCGGGGGGGTCTCCTACAATGAGCAGTTCTTC. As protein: CASSGGVSYNEQFF.

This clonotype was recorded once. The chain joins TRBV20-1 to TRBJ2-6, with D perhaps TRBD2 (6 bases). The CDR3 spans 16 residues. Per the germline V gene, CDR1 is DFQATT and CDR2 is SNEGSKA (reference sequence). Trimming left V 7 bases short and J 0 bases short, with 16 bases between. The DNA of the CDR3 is TGCAGTGTCCCCCTAGGGACTTTCTCTGGGGCCAACGTCCTGACTTTC. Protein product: CSVPLGTFSGANVLTF.